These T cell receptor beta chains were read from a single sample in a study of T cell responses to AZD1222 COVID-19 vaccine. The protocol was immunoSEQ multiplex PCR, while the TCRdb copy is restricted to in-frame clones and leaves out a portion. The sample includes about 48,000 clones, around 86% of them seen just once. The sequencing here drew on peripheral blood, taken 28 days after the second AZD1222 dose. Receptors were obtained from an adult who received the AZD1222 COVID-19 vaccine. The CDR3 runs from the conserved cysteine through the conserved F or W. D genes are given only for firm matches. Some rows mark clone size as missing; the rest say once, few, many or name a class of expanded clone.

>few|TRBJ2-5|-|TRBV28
TGTGCCAGCAGTTTCGAGGCGGGACGGCAGGAGACCCAGTACTTC
CASSFEAGRQETQYF
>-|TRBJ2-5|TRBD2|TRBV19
TGTGCCAGTAGTCCACTGACTAGCGGCCAAGAGACCCAGTACTTC
CASSPLTSGQETQYF
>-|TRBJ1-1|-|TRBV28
TGTGCCAGCCAGTCCAAGAACACTGAAGCTTTCTTT
CASQSKNTEAFF
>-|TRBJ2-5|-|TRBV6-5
TGTGCCAGCAGTTACAGACTGCAAGAGACCCAGTACTTC
CASSYRLQETQYF
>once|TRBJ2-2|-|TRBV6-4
TGTGCCAGCAGTGACTCCCCGGACAGGAACACCGGGGAGCTGTTTTTT
CASSDSPDRNTGELFF
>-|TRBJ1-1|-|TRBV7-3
TGTGCCAGCAGCTTACAGGGGTCTATGAACACTGAAGCTTTCTTT
CASSLQGSMNTEAFF
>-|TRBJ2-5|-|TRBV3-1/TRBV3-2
TGTGCCAGCAGCCGCCTGGGCGCGGAGACCCAGTACTTC
CASSRLGAETQYF
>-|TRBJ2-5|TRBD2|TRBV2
TGTGCCAGCAGTTTTGGACTAGACCAAGAGACCCAGTACTTC
CASSFGLDQETQYF
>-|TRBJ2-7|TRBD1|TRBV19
TGTGCCAGTACCGGGACAGTGAATTCCTACGAGCAGTACTTC
CASTGTVNSYEQYF
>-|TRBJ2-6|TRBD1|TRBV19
TGTGCCAGTAGTTCCATCGGACAGGGGGCTGGTGGGGCCAACGTCCTGACTTTC
CASSSIGQGAGGANVLTF
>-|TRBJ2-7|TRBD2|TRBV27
TGTGCCAGCAGTGGAGGAAGCGGGAGGAGCTCCTACGAGCAGTACTTC
CASSGGSGRSSYEQYF
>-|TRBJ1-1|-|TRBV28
TGTGCCAGCAGTTCTTTAGGTTCTGGGTTAGGGTTGGCTTTCTTT
CASSSLGSGLGLAFF
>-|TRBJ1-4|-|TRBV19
TGTGCCACGGGGAGTAGTATCGGAGCAACTAATGAAAAACTGTTTTTT
CATGSSIGATNEKLFF
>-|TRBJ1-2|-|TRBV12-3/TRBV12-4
TGTGCCAGCAGGGGACGGGAATACTATGGCTACACCTTC
CASRGREYYGYTF
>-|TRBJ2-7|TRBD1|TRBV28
TGTGCCAGCAGACAGACAGGGGGCGCTTCCTACGAGCAGTACTTC
CASRQTGGASYEQYF
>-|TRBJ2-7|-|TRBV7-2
TGTGCCAGCAGCCAAGAAGGCGGGGCACCGAGCTCCTACGAGCAGTACTTC
CASSQEGGAPSSYEQYF
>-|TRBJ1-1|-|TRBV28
TGTGCCAGCAGGAGGGGGACTGAAGCTTTCTTT
CASRRGTEAFF
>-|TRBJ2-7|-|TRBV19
TGTGCCAGTAGTAGACCAGGGTTAGGAGATTACGAGCAGTACTTC
CASSRPGLGDYEQYF
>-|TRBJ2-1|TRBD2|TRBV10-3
TGTGCCATCAGCCTTACTAGCGGGAGGGCGGGCGAGCAGTTCTTC
CAISLTSGRAGEQFF
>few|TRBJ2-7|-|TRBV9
TGTGCCAGCAGCGTACAGGGGAATCGGAACGAGCAGTACTTC
CASSVQGNRNEQYF
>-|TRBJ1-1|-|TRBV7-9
TGTGCCAGCAGCTTAACCCCCAGCCATTGGAACACTGAAGCTTTCTTT
CASSLTPSHWNTEAFF
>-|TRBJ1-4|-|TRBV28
TGTGCCAGCAGCCGGACAGCAACTAATGAAAAACTGTTTTTT
CASSRTATNEKLFF
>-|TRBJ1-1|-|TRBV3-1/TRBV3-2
TGTGCCAGCAGCCAAGACGGCAGGGTGACTGAAGCTTTCTTT
CASSQDGRVTEAFF
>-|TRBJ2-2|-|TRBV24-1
TGTGCCACCAGTGATTCCCTGGGGTATACCGGGGAGCTGTTTTTT
CATSDSLGYTGELFF
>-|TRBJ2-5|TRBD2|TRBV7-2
TGTGCCAGCAGCATGGGACTAGCGGGAGAGACCCAGTACTTC
CASSMGLAGETQYF
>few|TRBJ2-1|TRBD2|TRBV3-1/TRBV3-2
TGTGCCAGCACCCCAAGCGGGATGAATGAGCAGTTCTTC
CASTPSGMNEQFF
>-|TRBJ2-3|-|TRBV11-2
TGTGCCAGCAGCTTAGATCGAGGAGGGGCAGATACGCAGTATTTT
CASSLDRGGADTQYF
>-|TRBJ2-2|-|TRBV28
TGTGCCCCCCCCCAGTCGACTAGGGGTTCCAACACCGGGGAGCTGTTTTTT
CAPPQSTRGSNTGELFF
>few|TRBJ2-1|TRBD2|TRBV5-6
TGTGCCAGCAGCTCCATCTGGACTAGCGGGCTATACAATGAGCAGTTCTTC
CASSSIWTSGLYNEQFF
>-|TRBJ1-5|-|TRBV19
TGTGCCATCGGCGGGGGAACTAGCAATCAGCCCCAGCATTTT
CAIGGGTSNQPQHF
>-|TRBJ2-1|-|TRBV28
TGTGCCAGCAGTCCCGACTCCCTGGGCTACAATGAGCAGTTCTTC
CASSPDSLGYNEQFF
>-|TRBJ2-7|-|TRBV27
TGTGCCAGCAGCGAAAAGCCTACAGGGCTGCACGAGCAGTACTTC
CASSEKPTGLHEQYF
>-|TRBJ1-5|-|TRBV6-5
TGTGCCAGCAGTCTGAGGGGAGACCAGCCCCAGCATTTT
CASSLRGDQPQHF
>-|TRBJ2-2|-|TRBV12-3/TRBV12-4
TGTGCCAGCAGCCGGGGCCGCACCGGGGAGCTGTTTTTT
CASSRGRTGELFF
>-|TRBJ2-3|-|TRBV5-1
TGCGCCAGCAGCTTGGAAAGTACCTATACGGCAGATACGCAGTATTTT
CASSLESTYTADTQYF
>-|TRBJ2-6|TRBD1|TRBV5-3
TGTGCCAGAAGCTTGGTAGAACTCGGGACAGGGGCATGCTCTGGGGCCAACGTCCTGACTTTC
CARSLVELGTGACSGANVLTF
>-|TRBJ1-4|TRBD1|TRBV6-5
TGTGCCAGCAGCCAAGGGAACAGGGGCGAAAAACTGTTTTTT
CASSQGNRGEKLFF
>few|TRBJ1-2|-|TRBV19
TGTGCCAGTAGTATGTTGCTACTTAACTATGGCTACACCTTC
CASSMLLLNYGYTF
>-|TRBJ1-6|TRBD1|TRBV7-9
TGTGCCAGCAGCCCGGGACAGGGCGGTTCACCCCTCCACTTT
CASSPGQGGSPLHF
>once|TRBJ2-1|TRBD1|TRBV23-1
TGCGCCAGCCCAAGGCCGGGACAGGCGGATGAGCAGTTCTTC
CASPRPGQADEQFF
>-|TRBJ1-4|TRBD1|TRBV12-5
TGTGCTAGTGGTTTGGTCCGGACAGGGCCTAATGAAAAACTGTTTTTT
CASGLVRTGPNEKLFF
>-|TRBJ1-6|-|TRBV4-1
TGCGCCAGCCAAGCCGGGGGTAATTCACCCCTCCACTTT
CASQAGGNSPLHF
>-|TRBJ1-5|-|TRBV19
TGTGCCAGTACCGAGTCTCGGGCAGGACAGCCCCAGCATTTT
CASTESRAGQPQHF
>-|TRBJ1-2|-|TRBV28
TGTGCCAGCAGTCGCCCCCTCGAGGCTGGCTACACCTTC
CASSRPLEAGYTF
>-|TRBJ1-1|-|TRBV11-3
TGTGCCAGCAGCTCCGACAGAGACACTGAAGCTTTCTTT
CASSSDRDTEAFF
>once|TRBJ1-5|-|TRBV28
TGTGCCAGCAGTCCACAGGGATCGGATCAGCCCCAGCATTTT
CASSPQGSDQPQHF
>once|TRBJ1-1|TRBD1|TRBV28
TGTGCCAGCAGGGACAGGGCCGTGAACACTGAAGCTTTCTTT
CASRDRAVNTEAFF
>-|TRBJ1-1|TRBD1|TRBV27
TGTGCCAGCAGTTGGGACAGGGCCAACACTGAAGCTTTCTTT
CASSWDRANTEAFF
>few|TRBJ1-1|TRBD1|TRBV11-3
TGTGCCAGCAAACGACAGGGTAGTTTGAACACTGAAGCTTTCTTT
CASKRQGSLNTEAFF
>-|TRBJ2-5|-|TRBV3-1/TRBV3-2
TGTGCCAGCAGCCAAAATGTGGGATTCAAAGAGACCCAGTACTTC
CASSQNVGFKETQYF
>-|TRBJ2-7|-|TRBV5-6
TGTGCCAGCAGCGGAGGGGACAAGGGAGGGCAGTACTTC
CASSGGDKGGQYF
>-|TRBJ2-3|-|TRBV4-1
TGCGCCAGCAGCCAACCGGGACGGACTAGCACAGATACGCAGTATTTT
CASSQPGRTSTDTQYF
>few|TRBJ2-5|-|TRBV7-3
TGTGCCAGGGTAAGGACGATGTACTTC
CARVRTMYF
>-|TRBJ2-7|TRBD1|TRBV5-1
TGCGCCAGCAGCTTGCAGGGGGCCTCCTACGAGCAGTACTTC
CASSLQGASYEQYF
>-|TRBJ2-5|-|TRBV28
TGTGCCAGCAGACTCAGCCAAGAGACCCAGTACTTC
CASRLSQETQYF
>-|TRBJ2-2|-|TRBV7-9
TGTGCCAGCAGCTTAGGAGACGGGATCGGGGAGCTGTTTTTT
CASSLGDGIGELFF
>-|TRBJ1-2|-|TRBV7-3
TGTGCCAGCAGTCCATATTCGAGGGCGGACTATGGCTACACCTTC
CASSPYSRADYGYTF
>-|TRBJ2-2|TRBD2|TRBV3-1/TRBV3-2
TGTGCCAGCAGCCAAGTGGGACTAGCGGGAGTATCCGGGGAGCTGTTTTTT
CASSQVGLAGVSGELFF